These T cell receptor beta chains were read from a single sample in a study of T cells in localized non-small cell lung cancer. TCRdb keeps only in-frame clones here, not all; method: immunoSEQ multiplex PCR. The data hold around 41,000 clones, with 65% to 90% observed a single time. Sequencing was performed on PBMCs, taken before any cancer treatment. These receptors were taken from a man aged 40 to 75 with stage II lung adenocarcinoma. Each CDR3 is given with its conserved first and last residue. The order of the fields is D gene, V gene, J gene, CDR3 protein. A D gene is named only where the DNA matches it firmly.

-	TRBV6-5	TRBJ2-2	CASRRRVANTGELFF
TRBD2	TRBV14	TRBJ2-1	CASSKPLLAGAGEQFF
-	TRBV2	TRBJ2-7	CASSGEYQDSEQYF
TRBD1	TRBV7-2	TRBJ1-4	CASSLSRDRVVKLFF
-	TRBV5-5	TRBJ1-5	CASSGGQSHSNQPQHF
-	TRBV4-3	TRBJ1-3	CASSDSSSGNTIYF
-	TRBV11-2	TRBJ2-7	CASSLDAGTSYEQYF
TRBD2	TRBV29-1	TRBJ2-1	CSVMRGAQEEQFF
TRBD2	TRBV4-1	TRBJ2-3	CASSQGGLAGGPGTTDTQYF
-	TRBV11-1	TRBJ1-1	CASSQRPVNTEAFF
-	TRBV6-5	TRBJ1-4	CASRGRPGWGEKLFF
TRBD1	TRBV6-5	TRBJ1-1	CASRLTGRGTEAFF
TRBD1	TRBV29-1	TRBJ2-1	CSARKTGTLGSFF
TRBD2	TRBV6-5	TRBJ2-3	CASSSFSGGASDTQYF
-	TRBV14	TRBJ2-5	CASSQGPIGGLETQYF
-	TRBV6-5	TRBJ1-6	CASRPWDGAFVLHF
-	TRBV12-2	TRBJ2-1	CASRLARRSQGIYEQFF
-	TRBV20-1	TRBJ2-7	CSASGPGEQYF
-	TRBV9	TRBJ2-3	CASSVAGTDTQYF
-	TRBV6-1	TRBJ2-7	CASSEQLSSYEQYF
-	TRBV9	TRBJ2-7	CASSPDNLLGEQYF
TRBD1	TRBV7-2	TRBJ2-7	CASGTGQGNYEQYF
TRBD1	TRBV19	TRBJ2-2	CASSIRGRNTGELFF
-	TRBV6-1	TRBJ1-1	CASSFGGGLDTEAFF
TRBD2	TRBV5-6	TRBJ2-1	CASSLVGRDEQFF
-	TRBV19	TRBJ1-2	CASTRSLQGIEAGYTF
-	TRBV7-2	TRBJ1-6	CASSLVRSNSPLHF
-	TRBV10-3	TRBJ1-4	CAISDSTGTAEKLFF
-	TRBV10-3	TRBJ2-7	CAISVKAPGLYEQYF
-	TRBV20-1	TRBJ2-1	CSALAHNEQFF
TRBD1	TRBV4-1	TRBJ2-1	CASSLWDRGYDEQFF
-	TRBV19	TRBJ2-2	CASRSRTGELFF